Included here is one T cell receptor beta chain sequence, with context. Its target is unknown. Sequenced by immunoSEQ multiplex PCR; TCRdb stores in-frame clones only, minus some. The sample yields 140,000 to 150,000 clones, around 88% seen once. This specimen belongs to a study of T cell responses to AZD1222 COVID-19 vaccine. Overall study findings and caveats: Sampled repertoires all dated from after the peak T cell response. As reported, nearly half of all spike-specific TCRs target variant regions that are unmutated.

The CDR3 is 15 amino acids. This clonotype was obtained from an adult in good health. The gene calls are TRBV21-1 and TRBJ1-5; TRBD1 is the table's D call, not checked against the DNA. TRBV21-1 corresponds to a pseudogene. Sequenced here: peripheral blood, sampled on day 0 of AZD1222 vaccination. CDR3: CASSTQGYWNQPQHF. CDR3 bases: TGTGCCAGCAGCACACAGGGGTATTGGAATCAGCCCCAGCATTTT.